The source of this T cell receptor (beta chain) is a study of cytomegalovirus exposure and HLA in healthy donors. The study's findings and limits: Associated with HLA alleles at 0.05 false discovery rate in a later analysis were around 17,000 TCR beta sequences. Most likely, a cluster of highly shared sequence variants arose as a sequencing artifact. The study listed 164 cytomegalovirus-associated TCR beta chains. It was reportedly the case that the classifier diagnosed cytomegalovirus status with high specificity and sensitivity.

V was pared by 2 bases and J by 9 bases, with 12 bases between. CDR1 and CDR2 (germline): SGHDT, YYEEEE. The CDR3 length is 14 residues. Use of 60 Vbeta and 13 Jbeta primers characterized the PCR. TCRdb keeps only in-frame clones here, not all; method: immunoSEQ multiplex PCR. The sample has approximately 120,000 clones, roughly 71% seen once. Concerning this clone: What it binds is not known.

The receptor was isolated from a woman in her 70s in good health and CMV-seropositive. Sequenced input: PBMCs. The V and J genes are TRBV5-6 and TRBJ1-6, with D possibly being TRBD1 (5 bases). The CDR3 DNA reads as TGTGCCAGCAGCTTCGGCGGGACGGGTTCACCCCTCCACTTT. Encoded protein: CASSFGGTGSPLHF.